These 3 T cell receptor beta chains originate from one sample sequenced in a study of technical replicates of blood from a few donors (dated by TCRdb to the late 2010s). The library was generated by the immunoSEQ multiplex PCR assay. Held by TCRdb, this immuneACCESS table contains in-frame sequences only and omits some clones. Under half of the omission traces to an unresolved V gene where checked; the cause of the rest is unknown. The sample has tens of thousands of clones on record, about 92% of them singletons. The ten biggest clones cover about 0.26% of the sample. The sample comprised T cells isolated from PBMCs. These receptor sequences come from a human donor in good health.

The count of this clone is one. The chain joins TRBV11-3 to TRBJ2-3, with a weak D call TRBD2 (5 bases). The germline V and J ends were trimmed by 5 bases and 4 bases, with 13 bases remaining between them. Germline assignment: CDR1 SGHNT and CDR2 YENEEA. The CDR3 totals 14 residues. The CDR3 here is CASSLPGLADTQYF. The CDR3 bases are TGTGCCAGCAGCCTTCCTGGACTGGCAGATACGCAGTATTTT.

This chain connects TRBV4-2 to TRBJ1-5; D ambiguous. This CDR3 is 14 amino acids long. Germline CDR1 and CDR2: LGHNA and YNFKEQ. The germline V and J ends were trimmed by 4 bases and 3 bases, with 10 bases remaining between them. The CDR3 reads CASSPRQFNQPQHF. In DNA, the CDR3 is TGTGCCAGCAGCCCCCGACAATTCAATCAGCCCCAGCATTTT.

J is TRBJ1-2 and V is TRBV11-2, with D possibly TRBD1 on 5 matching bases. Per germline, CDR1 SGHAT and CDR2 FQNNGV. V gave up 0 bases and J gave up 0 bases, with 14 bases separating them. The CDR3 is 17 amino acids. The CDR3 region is CASSLDQSWGANYGYTF. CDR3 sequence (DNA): TGTGCCAGCAGCTTAGATCAGAGTTGGGGGGCTAACTATGGCTACACCTTC.